What follows is one T cell receptor beta chain and its context. Its antigen is unknown. This entry belongs to a study of T cell responses to AZD1222 COVID-19 vaccine. The study, taken as a whole, reports: Most donors were white British and more were female, and clonal diversity was possibly underestimated. The study found vaccine-associated CD4 TCRs spanning spike, dominant at 160-218 and 743-854. Only a handful of AZD1222 recipients, roughly 6 in all, had baseline seropositivity.

TCRdb's copy holds only in-frame clones and misses some; the assay was immunoSEQ multiplex PCR. The table shows over 150,000 clones, with almost 90% occurring only once. The sample was peripheral blood, taken on day 0 of AZD1222 vaccination. The clonotype originates from an adult in good health.

Here the CDR3 DNA reads TGTGCCAGCAGTGAAATGATCCAATTAAATTCACCCCTCCACTTT. Protein product: CASSEMIQLNSPLHF. The genes are TRBV6-1 and TRBJ1-6; unclear D gene. V lost 2 bases and J lost 7, with 12 bases in between. Germline CDR1 MNHNS, CDR2 SASEGT. The CDR3 spans 15 residues.